Each of the 9 T cell receptor beta chains below was sequenced from the same sample in a study of T cell changes during pregnancy in multiple sclerosis. Using immunoSEQ multiplex PCR, the repertoire was profiled, and TCRdb retains in-frame clones only, with some absent. This table has tens of thousands of clones, around 90% appearing once. The source was CD4+ T cells from peripheral blood mononuclear cells, collected in the third trimester of pregnancy. The source is a female donor in good health, enrolled as a control in a pregnancy study.

The gene calls are TRBV7-3 and TRBJ1-5; perhaps TRBD1 as D (5 bases). V lost 0 bases and J 3 bases, leaving 15 bases between the germline ends. CDR1 SGHTA and CDR2 FQGTGA come from the germline V gene. The CDR3 is 17 residues long. The CDR3 loop reads CASSLTAPRGYNQPQHF. The CDR3 coding sequence is TGTGCCAGCAGCTTAACGGCCCCAAGGGGTTACAATCAGCCCCAGCATTTT.

The V gene is TRBV5-4, the J gene TRBJ2-5, with 10 bases aligning to TRBD2. CDR1 and CDR2 (germline): SGHNT, YYREEE (reference sequence). Germline trimming cut 3 bases from V and 3 bases from J; bases unmatched to any gene: 5. CDR3 length: 15 amino acids. CDR3 sequence: CASSSGLANEETQYF. For the CDR3, the DNA is TGTGCCAGCAGCTCGGGACTAGCGAATGAAGAGACCCAGTACTTC.

The chain couples TRBV14 to TRBJ2-7, with D tentatively TRBD1 (5 bases). The V gene's germline CDR1 is SGHDN and CDR2 FVKESK. CDR3 size: 16 residues. V lost 1 base, J lost 6 bases, and 19 bases lay in between. The CDR3 DNA is TGTGCCAGCAGCCAAGTAGGGGAACCCCGACGTGGCGAGCAGTACTTC. Protein: CASSQVGEPRRGEQYF.

The chain recombines TRBV4-2 with TRBJ2-7; D not resolved. The CDR3 has 15 amino acids. Germline-derived CDR1 and CDR2 are LGHNA and YNFKEQ. Trimming took 0 bases from V and 3 from J, leaving 12 bases between them. CDR3 loop: CASSQDVGGNYEQYF. The CDR3, as DNA: TGTGCCAGCAGCCAAGATGTAGGCGGAAACTACGAGCAGTACTTC.

V gene TRBV5-1 combines with J gene TRBJ2-7; 7 bases line up with TRBD1. The CDR3 spans 15 residues. V lost 0 bases and J lost 3; bases outside the gene matches: 6. Germline lookup yields CDR1 SGHRS and CDR2 YFSETQ. The CDR3 sequence is CASSLEGGRGYEQYF. CDR3 DNA: TGCGCCAGCAGCTTGGAAGGGGGCAGGGGCTACGAGCAGTACTTC.

This chain joins TRBV4-3 and TRBJ2-3, with 8 bases aligning to TRBD1. Losses at the gene ends were 0 bases for V and 1 base for J; bases not matched to a gene: 3. The CDR3 runs to 16 residues. The germline CDR1 and CDR2 sequences are LGHNA and YSLEER. The CDR3 nucleotides are TGCGCCAGCAGCCAAGAAGGGACAGGAGGCACAGATACGCAGTATTTT. It yields the protein CASSQEGTGGTDTQYF.

V usage is TRBV30 and J usage is TRBJ2-2; D is undetermined. V shed 4 bases and J shed 1 base, with 10 bases lying between them. This CDR3 spans 14 amino acids. Germline V gene lookup returns CDR1 GTSNPN and CDR2 SVGIG (reference sequence). CDR3 amino acids: CAWTLSRNTGELFF. Here the CDR3 DNA reads TGTGCCTGGACTTTAAGCCGGAACACCGGGGAGCTGTTTTTT.

The chain joins TRBV18 to TRBJ1-6; D is uncertain. V lost 0 bases to trimming and J lost 10 bases, with 16 bases between them. The CDR3 is made up of 16 amino acids. Looked up from germline, CDR1 is KGHSH and CDR2 is LQKENI. The CDR3 region has the DNA TGTGCCAGCTCACCACCCTTTGGGCTCAGTGGCTCACCCCTCCACTTT. It translates to CASSPPFGLSGSPLHF.

This sequence joins TRBV15 and TRBJ2-7; 8 positions match TRBD1. Looked up from germline, CDR1 is LNHNV and CDR2 is YYDKDF (reference sequence). Losses at the gene ends were 8 bases for V and 0 bases for J; bases not matched to a gene: 6. The CDR3 is 14 residues long. The CDR3 nucleotides are TGTGCCACCGAAATGGGACAGGCCTCCTACGAGCAGTACTTC. The encoded protein is CATEMGQASYEQYF.